This paragraph covers one T cell receptor (beta chain) sequence. No antigen is known for it. The repertoire was sequenced with immunoSEQ multiplex PCR; TCRdb's copy has only in-frame clones and lacks some. Among more than 1,200,000 clones listed, approximately 98.5% were seen once. The source of the sample is a study of shared clonotypes between healthy human individuals. At the level of the study: CD8 memory received one plate per donor, CD8 naive two, CD4 memory three and CD4 naive three.

Overall study results and limits: Clonotypes shared by all four donors outscored non-shared clonotypes in generation probability. Tissues were not sampled, only blood, and their repertoires likely differ. Approximately 4.9% of naive CD4 clonotypes were shared across a few donors.

The germline gives CDR1 SNHLY, CDR2 FYNNEI. V was cut by 8 bases and J by 2 bases, with 10 bases left in between. The CDR3 runs to 12 residues. Material for sequencing was naive CD4+ T cells sorted from blood. Subset reported: CD45RA+ positively selected. The genes are TRBV2 and TRBJ2-7; D is uncertain. The clonotype comes from a man between 25 and 39 years old in good health. The CDR3 here is CASEIGTYEQYF. The DNA of the CDR3 is TGTGCCAGCGAGATAGGGACCTACGAGCAGTACTTC.